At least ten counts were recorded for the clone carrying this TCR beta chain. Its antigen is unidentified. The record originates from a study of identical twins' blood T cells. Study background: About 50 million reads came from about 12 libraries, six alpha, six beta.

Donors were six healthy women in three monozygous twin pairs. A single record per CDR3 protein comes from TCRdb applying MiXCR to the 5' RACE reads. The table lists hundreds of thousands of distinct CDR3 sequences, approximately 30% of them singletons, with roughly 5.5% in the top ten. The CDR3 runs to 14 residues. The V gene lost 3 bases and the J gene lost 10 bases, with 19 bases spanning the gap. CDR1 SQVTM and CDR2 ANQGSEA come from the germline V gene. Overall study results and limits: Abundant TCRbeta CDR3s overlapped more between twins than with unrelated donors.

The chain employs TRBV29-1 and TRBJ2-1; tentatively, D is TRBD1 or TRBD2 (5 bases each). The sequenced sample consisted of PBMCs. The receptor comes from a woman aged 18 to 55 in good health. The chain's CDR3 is CSVEGSSPGPEQFF. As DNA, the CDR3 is TGCAGCGTTGAGGGGAGTTCGCCGGGACCAGAGCAGTTCTTC.